This T cell receptor (beta chain) was found in a study of T cell responses to AZD1222 COVID-19 vaccine (dated by TCRdb to the early 2020s). Notes on the research overall: AZD1222 recipients given second doses at about 4 weeks or at about 12 weeks were pooled, since spike-specific TCR depth and breadth were not found to differ between the two schedules. A total of over 230 trial participants underwent TCR sequencing, of whom about 210 received two doses of AZD1222 and around 25 received two doses of the MenACWY control vaccine. Trial participants were enrolled by age into subgroups of 18-55, 56-69 and 70-plus years, and around 150, 29 and 61 TCR-sequenced participants, respectively, were included in these subgroups.

The time point tag for this specimen amounts to: baseline before first vaccination. Vaccinee samples came from UK trials COV001 and COV002, including a single-blind randomized controlled phase 2/3 trial of AZD1222 (ChAdOx1 nCoV-19) in healthy adults. For TCRbeta chain sequencing, PBMC samples were collected from trial participants at day 0 and at day 28 after the second dose. Details on this clone: Its antigen remains undetermined. Base qualities are not at hand, and no much larger clone is one base apart.

The CDR3 regions of human TCRbeta chains were analyzed by immunosequencing. Per the original workflow: TCRs in the repertoires were compared against a reference library of SARS-CoV-2-specific TCRs that had been generated with the MIRA antigen-specificity platform. Breadth was defined as the fraction of unique TCRs that were SARS-CoV-2-associated, and depth was defined as the fraction of total T cells that were SARS-CoV-2-associated. Using the MIRA data, each spike-specific TCR was mapped to the spike region that the TCR reacts to and placed in a CD4 or CD8 class. Log10-transformed breadth and depth values were compared by one-way ANOVA with Sidak's multiple comparisons tests. Not all clones reach the TCRdb copy of this immuneACCESS table, which keeps in-frame sequences only. Checked studies attribute under half of the gap to unresolved V genes and leave the rest unexplained. That table is the source of V, J and clone size, and D and trimming were worked out from the DNA. Here the sample has more than 85,000 clones; 70% to 90% occur a single time. The ten largest account for more than 15% of the sample.

The full study reports these points: Because no day 14 peak-response samples were available, the repertoires could be characterized only after the peak T cell response. After two AZD1222 doses, both the breadth and the depth of spike-specific TCRs were significantly higher than at day 0 and than in MenACWY recipients. The 56-69-year group was small, and its depth increase did not reach significance, likely because of low power. CD4 TCRs associated with the vaccine covered the entire spike protein, and the dominant responses were in regions 160-218 and 743-854. Participants were mostly white British and included more females than males, and it was suggested by the authors that clonal diversity may have been underestimated. Epitopes outside the regions mutated in the B.1.351 and B.1.1.7 variants were reportedly recognized by nearly half of the unique spike-specific TCRs. Conclusions about previously exposed vaccinees are limited, since just five to seven AZD1222 recipients were seropositive for SARS-CoV-2 at baseline.

The sequence derives from an adult in good health. The specimen was peripheral blood, collected on day 0 of AZD1222 vaccination.

The sequence in DNA is TGCGCCAGCAGCCAAGATCGGGGGGGGCCCTATGGCTACACCTTC. Translated, this is CASSQDRGGPYGYTF. The rearranged segments are TRBV4-1 and TRBJ1-2; the D segment could be TRBD1, given 6 matching bases. According to the germline V gene, CDR1 reads MGHRA and CDR2 reads YSYEKL. The CDR3 goes from the cysteine to the phenylalanine over 15 residues. The kept DNA is CDR3 alone, 45 bases in frame from the first base. Cut back by 0 bases and 4 bases, the V and J ends lie 12 bases apart.